The 13 T cell receptor beta chains below all came from one sample that was sequenced in a study of T cell repertoires in cytomegalovirus infection. These receptors lack a known antigen. TCRdb re-derived calls from the reads in MiXCR, one entry per CDR3 protein. In the table there are about 920,000 distinct CDR3 sequences, around 32% of which are singletons. The starting material was cultured CD8+ T cells from PBMCs, obtained from culture after CMV antigen stimulation. The receptor source for this set is a human donor in good health (CMV status not recorded). Some clones in this sample may be carry-over from other donors' samples.

This clonotype was seen at least ten times. The V and J genes are TRBV7-6 and TRBJ2-1; no reliable D call. The ends were cut back, 0 bases at V and 2 bases at J, with 8 bases in the middle. The germline V gene has CDR1 SGHVS and CDR2 FNYEAQ. This CDR3 comprises 15 residues. This CDR3 is CASSLARATYNEQFF. Written as DNA, the CDR3 is TGTGCCAGCAGCTTAGCACGGGCAACCTACAATGAGCAGTTCTTC. Full variable domain (rest looked up from reference TRBV7-6 and TRBJ2-1): GAGVSQSPRYKVTKRGQDVALRCDPISGHVSLYWYRQALGQGPEFLTYFNYEAQQDKSGLPNDRFSAERPEGSISTLTIQRTEQRDSAMYRCASSLARATYNEQFFGPGTRLTVL.

The V and J genes are TRBV13 and TRBJ2-3; weak D call: TRBD2 (6 bases). Germline V gene sequence: CDR1 PRHDT, CDR2 FYEKMQ (reference sequence). The length of the CDR3 is 16 residues. V was cut by 3 bases and J by 0 bases, with 13 bases left in between. CDR3 in DNA: TGTGCCAGCAGCTTTGGGGGAGGAGATAGCACAGATACGCAGTATTTT. Its protein is CASSFGGGDSTDTQYF.

With respect to this clonotype: A much larger clone lies a single base off, so this may be a read error. This chain connects TRBV7-3 to TRBJ1-1, with a weak D call TRBD1 (5 bases). CDR1 is SGHTA and CDR2 is FQGTGA in the germline V gene. The CDR3 has 15 amino acids. CDR3 protein: CTSSLGVAGGTEAFF. CDR3 in DNA: TGTACCAGCAGCTTAGGGGTTGCTGGGGGGACTGAAGCTTTCTTT.

This clonotype was seen repeatedly, ten times or more. The rearrangement links TRBV6-6 to TRBJ1-1; 8 bases map to TRBD1. The CDR3 runs 14 residues. Germline lookup yields CDR1 MNHNY and CDR2 SVGAGI (reference sequence). V lost 2 bases to trimming and J lost 5 bases; unmatched junction nucleotides: 4. CDR3 residues: CASSYAQGGTEAFF. The CDR3 nucleotides are TGTGCCAGCAGTTACGCACAGGGGGGTACTGAAGCTTTCTTT.

J is TRBJ2-1 and V is TRBV2; tentative D call: TRBD1 (6 bases). The V gene's germline CDR1 is SNHLY and CDR2 FYNNEI. This CDR3 has 16 residues. With 4 bases removed from V and 3 bases from J, the gap between germline ends came to 16 bases. This chain's CDR3 is CASSVSTRTDYNEQFF. The CDR3 region has the DNA TGTGCCAGCAGTGTCTCTACCAGGACAGACTACAATGAGCAGTTCTTC.

This clonotype has only a few counts. CDR3 bases: TGTGCCAGCAGCAAGGGACAGGGAGGGAATGAGCAGTTCTTC. Its protein product is CASSKGQGGNEQFF. The chain couples TRBV11-1 to TRBJ2-1; 9 nucleotides align to TRBD1. This CDR3 is 14 amino acids long. Trimming at V came to 5 bases and at J to 7 bases, leaving 6 bases not matched to a gene. Germline V gene lookup returns CDR1 SGHAT and CDR2 FQDESV (reference sequence). Using reference TRBV11-1 and TRBJ2-1 for the parts outside the CDR3, the full variable domain is EAEVAQSPRYKITEKSQAVAFWCDPISGHATLYWYRQILGQGPELLVQFQDESVVDDSQLPKDRFSAERLKGVDSTLKIQPAELGDSAMYLCASSKGQGGNEQFFGPGTRLTVL.

This clonotype was counted a few times. The V and J genes are TRBV6-1 and TRBJ1-5; 9 positions match TRBD1. V shed 4 bases and J 7 bases; nucleotides not matched to a gene: 8. In germline, CDR1 is MNHNS, CDR2 SASEGT. The CDR3 consists of 15 residues. CDR3 sequence: CASSVRDREDQPQHF. CDR3 bases: TGTGCCAGCAGTGTAAGGGACAGGGAAGACCAGCCCCAGCATTTT.

A few counts support this clonotype. The chain uses TRBV20-1 and TRBJ1-5; possible D gene TRBD1, 5 bases. V lost 6 bases and J lost 0, with 12 bases in between. Germline CDR1 DFQATT, CDR2 SNEGSKA (reference sequence). This CDR3 region has 14 residues. CDR3 DNA sequence: TGCAGTGCCACGACAGATTATAGCAATCAGCCCCAGCATTTT. Translation: CSATTDYSNQPQHF.

The chain couples TRBV12-3 or TRBV12-4 to TRBJ1-1; no firm D call. The V and J ends lost 1 base and 10 bases respectively, with 10 bases between them. There are 12 residues in the CDR3. CDR3 nucleotides: TGTGCCAGCAGTTTAGGAAGCAGAGGAGCTTTCTTT. It codes for CASSLGSRGAFF.

CDR3 region: CASSHYPLQRAYNQPQHF. In nucleotides, the CDR3 is TGTGCCAGCAGCCACTATCCTTTACAGCGGGCCTACAATCAGCCCCAGCATTTT. The chain has TRBV6-5 and TRBJ1-5; D is ambiguous. Trimming pared 6 bases from V and 3 bases from J, leaving 24 bases between. The V gene's germline CDR1 is MNHEY and CDR2 SVGAGI. The CDR3 is made up of 18 amino acids.

The V call is TRBV9, the J call TRBJ2-3; 8 bases are shared with TRBD2. V was clipped by 4 bases and J by 2 bases; unmatched bases: 6. The CDR3 is 15 residues long. Looked up from germline, CDR1 is SGDLS and CDR2 is YYNGEE. The CDR3 coding sequence is TGTGCCAGCAGCTTTAGCGGGGACCTCACAGATACGCAGTATTTT. It translates to CASSFSGDLTDTQYF.

In this sample, this clonotype turned up many times. The chain recombines TRBV7-8 with TRBJ2-2; D not certain. CDR1 and CDR2 (germline): SGHVS, FQNEAQ. This CDR3 contains 16 residues. Trimming cost V 5 bases and J 1 base, with 14 bases left between them. The CDR3 here is CASSRPATENTGELFF. Written as DNA, the CDR3 is TGTGCCAGCAGCCGCCCGGCTACGGAGAACACCGGGGAGCTGTTTTTT.

This clonotype has a handful of counts. This sequence joins TRBV7-2 and TRBJ1-1, with D tentatively TRBD1 (6 bases). The ends were cut back, 10 bases at V and 4 bases at J, with 16 bases in the middle. Germline assignment: CDR1 SGHTA and CDR2 FQGNSA. CDR3 length: 13 amino acids. The CDR3 bases are TGTGCCATACATCAGGGAGGGGGCACTGAAGCTTTCTTT. This codes for CAIHQGGGTEAFF.